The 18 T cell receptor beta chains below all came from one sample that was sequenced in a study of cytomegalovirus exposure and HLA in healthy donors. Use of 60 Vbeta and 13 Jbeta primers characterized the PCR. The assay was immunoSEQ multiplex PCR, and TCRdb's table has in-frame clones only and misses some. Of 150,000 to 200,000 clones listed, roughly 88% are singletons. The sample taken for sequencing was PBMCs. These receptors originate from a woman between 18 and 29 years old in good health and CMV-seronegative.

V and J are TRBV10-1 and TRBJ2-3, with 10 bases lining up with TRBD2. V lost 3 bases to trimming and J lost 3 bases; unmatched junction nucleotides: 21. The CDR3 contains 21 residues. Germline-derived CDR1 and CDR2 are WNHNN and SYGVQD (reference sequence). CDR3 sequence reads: CASSDSILNPTAGGKTDTQYF. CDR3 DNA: TGCGCCAGCAGTGACTCTATCCTGAATCCCACAGCGGGGGGGAAAACAGATACGCAGTATTTT.

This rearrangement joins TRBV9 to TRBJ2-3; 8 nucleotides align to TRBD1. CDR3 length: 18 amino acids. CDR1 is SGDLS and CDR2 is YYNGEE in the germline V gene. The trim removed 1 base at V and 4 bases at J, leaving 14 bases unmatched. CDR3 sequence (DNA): TGTGCCAGCAGCGTACAAGGCAGGGGGCGAGTTGGGGCAGATACGCAGTATTTT. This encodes CASSVQGRGRVGADTQYF.

CDR3 DNA: TGTGCCAGTAGTATGGGGGCAGGAGATAACTATGGCTACACCTTC. This codes for CASSMGAGDNYGYTF. The J gene is TRBJ1-2, the V gene TRBV19, with a weak D call TRBD1 (6 bases). The germline CDR1 and CDR2 sequences are LNHDA and SQIVND (reference sequence). With 3 bases removed from V and 1 base from J, the gap between germline ends came to 12 bases. The CDR3 is made up of 15 amino acids.

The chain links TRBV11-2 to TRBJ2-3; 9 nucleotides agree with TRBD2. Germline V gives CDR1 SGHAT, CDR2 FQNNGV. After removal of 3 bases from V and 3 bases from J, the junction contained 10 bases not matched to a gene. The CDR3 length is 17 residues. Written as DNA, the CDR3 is TGTGCCAGCAGCTTTAGCGGGGGCGAGGGACTTACAGATACGCAGTATTTT. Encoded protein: CASSFSGGEGLTDTQYF.

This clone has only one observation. The CDR3 region is CASSPHGSGGREEQYF. CDR3 DNA sequence: TGTGCCAGCAGCCCGCATGGAAGCGGGGGACGGGAAGAGCAGTACTTC. The chain carries TRBV11-2 and TRBJ2-7, with TRBD2 matching 8 bases. Germline V lookup: CDR1 SGHAT, CDR2 FQNNGV. The junction had 16 bases not matched to a gene; V was cut back by 5 bases and J by 7 bases. This CDR3 has 16 residues.

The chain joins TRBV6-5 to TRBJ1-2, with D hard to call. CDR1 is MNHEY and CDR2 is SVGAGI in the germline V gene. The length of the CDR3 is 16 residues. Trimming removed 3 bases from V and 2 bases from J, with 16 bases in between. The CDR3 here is CASSYGRHPQNYGYTF. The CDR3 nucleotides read TGTGCCAGCAGTTATGGCAGACACCCCCAAAACTATGGCTACACCTTC.

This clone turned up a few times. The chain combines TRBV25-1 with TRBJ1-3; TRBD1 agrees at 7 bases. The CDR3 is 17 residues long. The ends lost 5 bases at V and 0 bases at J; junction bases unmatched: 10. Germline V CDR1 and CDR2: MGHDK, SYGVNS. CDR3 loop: CASSNQGQTTSGNTIYF. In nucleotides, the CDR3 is TGTGCCAGCAGTAACCAGGGACAGACCACCTCTGGAAACACCATATATTTT.

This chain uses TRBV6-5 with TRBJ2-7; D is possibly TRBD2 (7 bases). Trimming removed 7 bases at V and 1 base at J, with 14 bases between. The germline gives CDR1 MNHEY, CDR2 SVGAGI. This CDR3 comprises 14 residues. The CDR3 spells CASTLEGGSYEQYF. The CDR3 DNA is TGTGCCAGCACCCTCGAGGGGGGGTCCTACGAGCAGTACTTC.

The CDR3 DNA reads as TGCAGCGTTACAGGTTACCAAGAGACCCAGTACTTC. As protein: CSVTGYQETQYF. This chain uses TRBV29-1 with TRBJ2-5, with D perhaps TRBD1 (5 bases). Germline CDR1 reads SQVTM; CDR2 reads ANQGSEA. The CDR3 is 12 amino acids. The germline V and J ends were trimmed by 5 bases and 0 bases, with 7 bases remaining between them.

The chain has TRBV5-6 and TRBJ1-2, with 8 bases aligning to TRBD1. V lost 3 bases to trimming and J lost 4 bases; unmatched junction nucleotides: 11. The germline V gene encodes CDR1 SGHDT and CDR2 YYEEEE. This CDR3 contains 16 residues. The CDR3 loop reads CASSSWTGMDGYGYTF. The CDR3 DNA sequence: TGTGCCAGCAGCTCGTGGACAGGGATGGACGGCTATGGCTACACCTTC.

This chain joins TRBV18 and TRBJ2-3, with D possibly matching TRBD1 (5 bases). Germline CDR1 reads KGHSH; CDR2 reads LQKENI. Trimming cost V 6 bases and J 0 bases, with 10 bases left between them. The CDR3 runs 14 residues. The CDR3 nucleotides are TGTGCCAGCTCCAGGGCTGGGAGCACAGATACGCAGTATTTT. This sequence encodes CASSRAGSTDTQYF.

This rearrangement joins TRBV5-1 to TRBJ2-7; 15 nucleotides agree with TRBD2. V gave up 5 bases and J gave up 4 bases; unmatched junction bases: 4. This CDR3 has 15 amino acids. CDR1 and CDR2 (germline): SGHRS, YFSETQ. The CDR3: CASRGTSGGQYEQYF. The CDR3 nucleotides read TGCGCCAGCAGAGGGACTAGCGGGGGGCAATACGAGCAGTACTTC.

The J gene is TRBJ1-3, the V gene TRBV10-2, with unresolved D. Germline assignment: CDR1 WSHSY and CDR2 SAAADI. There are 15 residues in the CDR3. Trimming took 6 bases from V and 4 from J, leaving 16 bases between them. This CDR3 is CASRETLSGGNTIYF. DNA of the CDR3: TGCGCCAGCAGAGAGACGCTGTCCGGGGGAAACACCATATATTTT.

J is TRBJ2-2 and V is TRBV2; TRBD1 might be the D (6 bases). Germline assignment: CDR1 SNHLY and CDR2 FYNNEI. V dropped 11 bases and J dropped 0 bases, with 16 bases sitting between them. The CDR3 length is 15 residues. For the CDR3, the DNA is TGTGCCCGTACCGGTGAGGGGGCGAACACCGGGGAGCTGTTTTTT. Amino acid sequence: CARTGEGANTGELFF. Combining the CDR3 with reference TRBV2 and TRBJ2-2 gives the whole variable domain EPEVTQTPSHQVTQMGQEVILRCVPISNHLYFYWYRQILGQKVEFLVSFYNNEISEKSEIFDDQFSVERPDGSNFTLKIRSTKLEDSAMYFCARTGEGANTGELFFGEGSRLTVL.

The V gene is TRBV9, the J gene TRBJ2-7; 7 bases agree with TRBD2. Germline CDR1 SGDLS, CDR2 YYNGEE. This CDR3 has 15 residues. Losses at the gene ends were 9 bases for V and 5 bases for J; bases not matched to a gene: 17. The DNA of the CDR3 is TGTGCCAACCGGGTGGGGGGGGAAAGATTCCACGAGCAGTACTTC. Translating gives CANRVGGERFHEQYF.

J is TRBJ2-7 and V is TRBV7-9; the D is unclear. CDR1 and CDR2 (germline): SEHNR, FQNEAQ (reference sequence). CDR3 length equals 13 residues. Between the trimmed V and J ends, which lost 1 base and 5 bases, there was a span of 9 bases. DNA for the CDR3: TGTGCCAGCAGCTTAGATACAGCTCACGAGCAGTACTTC. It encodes CASSLDTAHEQYF.

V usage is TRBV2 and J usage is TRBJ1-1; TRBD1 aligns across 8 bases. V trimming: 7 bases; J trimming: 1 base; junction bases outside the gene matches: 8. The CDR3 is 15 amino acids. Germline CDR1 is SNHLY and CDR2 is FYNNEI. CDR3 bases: TGTGCCAGCAAAGAATCAGGGGGCAGGAACACTGAAGCTTTCTTT. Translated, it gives CASKESGGRNTEAFF.

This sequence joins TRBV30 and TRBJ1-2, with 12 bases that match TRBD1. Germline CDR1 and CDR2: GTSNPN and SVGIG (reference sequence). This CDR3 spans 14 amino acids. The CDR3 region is CAWGQGALNYGYTF. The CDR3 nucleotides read TGTGCTTGGGGACAGGGGGCTCTTAACTATGGCTACACCTTC.